This T cell receptor (beta chain) is from a study of response to subunit inactivated influenza vaccine. TCRdb re-analysed the RT-PCR reads in MiXCR, keeping a single row per CDR3 protein. The sample lists roughly 700,000 distinct CDR3 sequences, 11% to 15% occurring once. This clonotype was detected a few times. The ends lost 3 bases at V and 2 bases at J; junction bases unmatched: 5. The CDR3 length is 14 residues. Germline lookup yields CDR1 DFQATT and CDR2 SNEGSKA (reference sequence). The gene calls are TRBV20-1 and TRBJ1-1, with TRBD1 matching over 8 bases. This sequence was found in a man between 45 and 60 years old who received an inactivated influenza vaccine. Sequenced material: PBMCs from blood, taken 14 to 15 days before vaccination. The CDR3 protein is CSARGGQVNTEAFF. CDR3 DNA sequence: TGCAGTGCTAGGGGGGGACAGGTTAACACTGAAGCTTTCTTT.